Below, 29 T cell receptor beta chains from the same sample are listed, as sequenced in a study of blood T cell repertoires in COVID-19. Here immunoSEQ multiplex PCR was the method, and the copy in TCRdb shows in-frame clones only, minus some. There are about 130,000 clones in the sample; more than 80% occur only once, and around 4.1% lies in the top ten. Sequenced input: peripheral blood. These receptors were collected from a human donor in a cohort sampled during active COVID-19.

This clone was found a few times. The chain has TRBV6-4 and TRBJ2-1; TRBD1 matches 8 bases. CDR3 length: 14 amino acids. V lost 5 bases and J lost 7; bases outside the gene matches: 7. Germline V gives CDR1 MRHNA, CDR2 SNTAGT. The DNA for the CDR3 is TGTGCCAGCAGTAGACAGGGGTATTCGAATGAGCAGTTCTTC. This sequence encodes CASSRQGYSNEQFF.

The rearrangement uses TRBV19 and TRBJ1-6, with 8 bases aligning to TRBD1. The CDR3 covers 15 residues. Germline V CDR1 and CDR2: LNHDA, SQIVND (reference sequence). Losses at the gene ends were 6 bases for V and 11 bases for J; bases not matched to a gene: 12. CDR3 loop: CASRAGTGVWAPLHF. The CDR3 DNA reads TGTGCCAGTAGGGCCGGGACAGGCGTTTGGGCACCCCTCCACTTT.

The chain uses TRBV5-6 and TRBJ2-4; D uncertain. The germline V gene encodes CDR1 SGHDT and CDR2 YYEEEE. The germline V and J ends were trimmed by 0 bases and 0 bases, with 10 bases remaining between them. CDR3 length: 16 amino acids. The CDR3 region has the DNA TGTGCCAGCAGCTTGGCTGTGTTAGAAGCCAAAAACATTCAGTACTTC. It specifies CASSLAVLEAKNIQYF. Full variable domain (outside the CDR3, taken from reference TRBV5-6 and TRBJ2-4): DAGVTQSPTHLIKTRGQQVTLRCSPKSGHDTVSWYQQALGQGPQFIFQYYEEEERQRGNFPDRFSGHQFPNYSSELNVNALLLGDSALYLCASSLAVLEAKNIQYFGAGTRLSVL.

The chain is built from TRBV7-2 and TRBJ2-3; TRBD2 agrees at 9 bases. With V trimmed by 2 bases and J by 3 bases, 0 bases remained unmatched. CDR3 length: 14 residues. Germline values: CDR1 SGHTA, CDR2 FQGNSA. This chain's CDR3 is CASSLLAGTDTQYF. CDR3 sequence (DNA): TGTGCCAGCAGCTTACTAGCGGGGACAGATACGCAGTATTTT.

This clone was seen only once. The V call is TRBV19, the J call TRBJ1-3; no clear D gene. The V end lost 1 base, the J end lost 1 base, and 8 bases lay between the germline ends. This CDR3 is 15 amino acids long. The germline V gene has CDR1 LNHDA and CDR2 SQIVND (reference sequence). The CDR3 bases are TGTGCCAGTAGTATAGCACTCGGGTCTGGAAACACCATATATTTT. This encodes CASSIALGSGNTIYF.

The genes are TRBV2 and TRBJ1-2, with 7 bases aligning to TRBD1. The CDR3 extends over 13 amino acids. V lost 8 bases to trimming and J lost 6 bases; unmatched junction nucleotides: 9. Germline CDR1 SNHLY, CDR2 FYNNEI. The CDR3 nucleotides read TGTGCCAGCCCTCGACAGGGATTCGATGGCTACACCTTC. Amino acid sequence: CASPRQGFDGYTF.

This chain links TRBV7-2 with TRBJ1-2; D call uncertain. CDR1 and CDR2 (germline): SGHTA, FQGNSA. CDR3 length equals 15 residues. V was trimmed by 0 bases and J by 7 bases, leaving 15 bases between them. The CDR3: CASSLAQTPLSGYTF. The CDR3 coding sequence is TGTGCCAGCAGCTTAGCCCAAACCCCATTGAGTGGCTACACCTTC. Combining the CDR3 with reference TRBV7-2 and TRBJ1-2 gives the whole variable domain GAGVSQSPSNKVTEKGKDVELRCDPISGHTALYWYRQSLGQGLEFLIYFQGNSAPDKSGLPSDRFSAERTGGSVSTLTIQRTQQEDSAVYLCASSLAQTPLSGYTFGSGTRLTVV.

CDR3 nucleotide sequence: TGTGCCAGCAGCTTAGAGACAGGGAGTGGTAGCAATCAGCCCCAGCATTTT. Amino acid sequence: CASSLETGSGSNQPQHF. The chain combines TRBV7-9 with TRBJ1-5, with 7 bases that match TRBD1. CDR1 and CDR2 from the germline V gene are SEHNR and FQNEAQ (reference sequence). The CDR3 is 17 amino acids. V lost 1 base and J lost 0; bases outside the gene matches: 6.

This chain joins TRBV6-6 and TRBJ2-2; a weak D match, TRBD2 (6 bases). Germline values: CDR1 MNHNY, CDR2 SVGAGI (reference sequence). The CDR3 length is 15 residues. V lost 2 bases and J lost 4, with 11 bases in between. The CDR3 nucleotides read TGTGCCAGCAGTTACATTGGGACTTCCACCGGGGAGCTGTTTTTT. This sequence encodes CASSYIGTSTGELFF.

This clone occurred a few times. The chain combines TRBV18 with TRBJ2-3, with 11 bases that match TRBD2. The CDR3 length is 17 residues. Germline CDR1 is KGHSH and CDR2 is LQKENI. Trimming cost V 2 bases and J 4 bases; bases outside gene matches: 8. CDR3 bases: TGTGCCAGCTCACCAATAACTAGCGGGAGTTCCGCAGATACGCAGTATTTT. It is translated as CASSPITSGSSADTQYF.

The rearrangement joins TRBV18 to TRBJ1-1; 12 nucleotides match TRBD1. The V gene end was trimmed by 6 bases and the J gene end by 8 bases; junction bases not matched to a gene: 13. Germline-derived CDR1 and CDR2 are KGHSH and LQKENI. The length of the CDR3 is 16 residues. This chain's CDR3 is CASSPGTGGKVHEAFF. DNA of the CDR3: TGTGCCAGCTCCCCCGGGACAGGGGGCAAGGTCCACGAAGCTTTCTTT.

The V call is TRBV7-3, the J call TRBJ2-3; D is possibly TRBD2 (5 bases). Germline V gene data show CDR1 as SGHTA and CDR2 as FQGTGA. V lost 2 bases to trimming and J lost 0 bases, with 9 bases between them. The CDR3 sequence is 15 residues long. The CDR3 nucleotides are TGTGCCAGCAGCTTAGCCGGGGTTAGCACAGATACGCAGTATTTT. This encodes CASSLAGVSTDTQYF. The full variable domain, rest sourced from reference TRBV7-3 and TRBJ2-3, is GAGVSQTPSNKVTEKGKYVELRCDPISGHTALYWYRQSLGQGPEFLIYFQGTGAADDSGLPNDRFFAVRPEGSVSTLKIQRTERGDSAVYLCASSLAGVSTDTQYFGPGTRLTVL.

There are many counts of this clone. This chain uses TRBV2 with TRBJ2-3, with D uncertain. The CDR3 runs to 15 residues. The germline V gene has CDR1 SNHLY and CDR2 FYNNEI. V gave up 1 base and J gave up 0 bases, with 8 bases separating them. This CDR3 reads CASSEGHASTDTQYF. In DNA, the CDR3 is TGTGCCAGCAGTGAAGGACACGCTAGCACAGATACGCAGTATTTT.

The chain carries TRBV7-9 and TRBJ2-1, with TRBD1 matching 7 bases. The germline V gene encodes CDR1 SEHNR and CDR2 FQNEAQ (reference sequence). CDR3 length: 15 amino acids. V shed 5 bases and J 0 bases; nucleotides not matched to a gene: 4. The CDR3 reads CASSRYRGSYNEQFF. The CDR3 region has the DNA TGTGCCAGCAGCCGATACAGGGGCTCCTACAATGAGCAGTTCTTC. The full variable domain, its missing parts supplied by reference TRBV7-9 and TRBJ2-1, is DTGVSQNPRHKITKRGQNVTFRCDPISEHNRLYWYRQTLGQGPEFLTYFQNEAQLEKSRLLSDRFSAERPKGSFSTLEIQRTEQGDSAMYLCASSRYRGSYNEQFFGPGTRLTVL.

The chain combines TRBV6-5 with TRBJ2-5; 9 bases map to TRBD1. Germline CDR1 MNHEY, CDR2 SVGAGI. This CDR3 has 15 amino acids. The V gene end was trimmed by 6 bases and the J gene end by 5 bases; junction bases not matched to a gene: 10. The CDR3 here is CASRGPNRGPETQYF. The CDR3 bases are TGTGCCAGCAGGGGGCCCAACAGGGGGCCGGAGACCCAGTACTTC.

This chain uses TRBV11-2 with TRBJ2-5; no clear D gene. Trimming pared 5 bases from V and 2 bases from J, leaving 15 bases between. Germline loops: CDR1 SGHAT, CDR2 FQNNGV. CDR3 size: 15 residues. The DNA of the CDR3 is TGTGCCAGCAGCCCGATGAACAAACAACAAGAGACCCAGTACTTC. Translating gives CASSPMNKQQETQYF.

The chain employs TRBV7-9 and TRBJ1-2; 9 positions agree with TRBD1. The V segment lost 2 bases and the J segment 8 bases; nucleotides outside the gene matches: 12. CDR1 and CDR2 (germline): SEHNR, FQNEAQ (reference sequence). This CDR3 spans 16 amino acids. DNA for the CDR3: TGTGCCAGCAGCTTAAGGGGACAGGGTGCGATTCACGGCTACACCTTC. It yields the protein CASSLRGQGAIHGYTF. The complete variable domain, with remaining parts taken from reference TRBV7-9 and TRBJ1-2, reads DTGVSQNPRHKITKRGQNVTFRCDPISEHNRLYWYRQTLGQGPEFLTYFQNEAQLEKSRLLSDRFSAERPKGSFSTLEIQRTEQGDSAMYLCASSLRGQGAIHGYTFGSGTRLTVV.

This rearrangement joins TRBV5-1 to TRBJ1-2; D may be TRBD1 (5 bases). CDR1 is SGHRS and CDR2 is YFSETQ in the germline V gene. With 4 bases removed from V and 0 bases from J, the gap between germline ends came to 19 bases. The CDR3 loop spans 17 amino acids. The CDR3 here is CASSPQRGEGTNYGYTF. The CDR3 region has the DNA TGCGCCAGCAGCCCCCAAAGAGGGGAGGGGACTAACTATGGCTACACCTTC.

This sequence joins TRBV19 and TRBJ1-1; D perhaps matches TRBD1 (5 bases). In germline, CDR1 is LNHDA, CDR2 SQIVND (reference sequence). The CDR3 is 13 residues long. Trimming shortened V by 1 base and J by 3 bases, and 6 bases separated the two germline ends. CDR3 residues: CASSIVGDTEAFF. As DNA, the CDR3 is TGTGCCAGTAGTATAGTAGGGGACACTGAAGCTTTCTTT.

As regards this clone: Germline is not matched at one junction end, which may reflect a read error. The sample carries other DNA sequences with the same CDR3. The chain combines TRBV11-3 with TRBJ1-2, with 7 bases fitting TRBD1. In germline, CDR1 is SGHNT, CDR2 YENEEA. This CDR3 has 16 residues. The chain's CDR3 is CASSLEGRQGVYGYTF. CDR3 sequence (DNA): TGTGCCAGCAGCTTAGAGGGGAGACAGGGCGTGTATGGCTACACCTTT. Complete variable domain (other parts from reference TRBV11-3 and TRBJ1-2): EAGVVQSPRYKIIEKKQPVAFWCNPISGHNTLYWYLQNLGQGPELLIRYENEEAVDDSQLPKDRFSAERLKGVDSTLKIQPAELGDSAVYLCASSLEGRQGVYGYTFGSGTRLTVV.

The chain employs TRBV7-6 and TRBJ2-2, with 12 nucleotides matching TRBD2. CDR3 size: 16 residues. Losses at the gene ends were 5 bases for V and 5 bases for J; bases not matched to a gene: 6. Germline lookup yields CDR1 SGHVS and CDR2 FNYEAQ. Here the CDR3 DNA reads TGTGCCAGCAGCCACCCTAGCGGGGGGGGGACCGGGGAGCTGTTTTTT. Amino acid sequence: CASSHPSGGGTGELFF.

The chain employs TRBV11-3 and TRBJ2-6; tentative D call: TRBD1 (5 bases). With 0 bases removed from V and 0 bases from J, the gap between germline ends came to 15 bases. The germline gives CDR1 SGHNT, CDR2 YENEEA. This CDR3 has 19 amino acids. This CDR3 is CASSLERLTADSGANVLTF. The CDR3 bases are TGTGCCAGCAGCTTAGAGAGGTTGACAGCTGACTCTGGGGCCAACGTCCTGACTTTC.

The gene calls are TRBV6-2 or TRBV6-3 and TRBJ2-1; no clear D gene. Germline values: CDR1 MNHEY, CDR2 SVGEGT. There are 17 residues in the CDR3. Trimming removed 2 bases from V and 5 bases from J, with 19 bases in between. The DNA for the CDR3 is TGTGCCAGCAGTTACAATATGGTAGCCACCCTAAACAATGAGCAGTTCTTC. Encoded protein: CASSYNMVATLNNEQFF.

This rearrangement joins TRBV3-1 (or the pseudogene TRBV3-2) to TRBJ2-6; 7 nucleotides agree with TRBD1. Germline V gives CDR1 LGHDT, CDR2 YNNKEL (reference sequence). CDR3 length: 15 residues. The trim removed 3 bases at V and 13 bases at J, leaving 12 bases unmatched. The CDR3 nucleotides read TGTGCCAGCAGCCAGACCGGGACAGTGTTTAATGTCCTGACTTTC. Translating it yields CASSQTGTVFNVLTF.

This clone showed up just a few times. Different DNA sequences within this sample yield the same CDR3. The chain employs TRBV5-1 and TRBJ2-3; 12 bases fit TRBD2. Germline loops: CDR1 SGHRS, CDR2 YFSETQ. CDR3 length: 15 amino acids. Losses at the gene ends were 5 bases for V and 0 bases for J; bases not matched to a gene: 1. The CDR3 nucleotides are TGCGCCAGCAGTCTAGCGGGAGGGAGCACAGATACGCAGTATTTT. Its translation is CASSLAGGSTDTQYF.

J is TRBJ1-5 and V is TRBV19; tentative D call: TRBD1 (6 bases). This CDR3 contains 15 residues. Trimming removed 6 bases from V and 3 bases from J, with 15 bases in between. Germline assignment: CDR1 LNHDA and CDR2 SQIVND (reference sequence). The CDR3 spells CASREGGTVNQPQHF. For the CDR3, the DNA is TGTGCCAGTAGGGAGGGGGGGACGGTCAATCAGCCCCAGCATTTT.

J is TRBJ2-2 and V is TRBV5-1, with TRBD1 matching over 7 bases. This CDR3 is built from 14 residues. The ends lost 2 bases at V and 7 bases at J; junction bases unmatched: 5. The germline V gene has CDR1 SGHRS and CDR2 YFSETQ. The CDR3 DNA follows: TGCGCCAGCAGCTTCAGCCAGGGGGTCGGGGAGCTGTTTTTT. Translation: CASSFSQGVGELFF. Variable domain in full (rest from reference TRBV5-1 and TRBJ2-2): KAGVTQTPRYLIKTRGQQVTLSCSPISGHRSVSWYQQTPGQGLQFLFEYFSETQRNKGNFPGRFSGRQFSNSRSEMNVSTLELGDSALYLCASSFSQGVGELFFGEGSRLTVL.

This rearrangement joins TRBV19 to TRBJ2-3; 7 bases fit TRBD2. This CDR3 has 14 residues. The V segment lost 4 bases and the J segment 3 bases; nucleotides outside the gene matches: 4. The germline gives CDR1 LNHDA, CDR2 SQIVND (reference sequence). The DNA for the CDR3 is TGTGCCAGTAGTAACGGACTAGTGACAGATACGCAGTATTTT. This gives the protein CASSNGLVTDTQYF.

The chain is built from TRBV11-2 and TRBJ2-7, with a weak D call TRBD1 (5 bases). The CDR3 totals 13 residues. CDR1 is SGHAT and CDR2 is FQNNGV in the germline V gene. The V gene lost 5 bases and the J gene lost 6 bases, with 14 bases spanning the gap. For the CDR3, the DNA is TGTGCCAGCAGCCCAGAGGTAGGGGTCGAGCAGTACTTC. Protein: CASSPEVGVEQYF.